This T cell receptor (beta chain) was recovered during a study of identical twins. In TCRdb, the 5' RACE reads were re-called with MiXCR into one record per CDR3 protein. The sample lists about 520,000 distinct CDR3 sequences; around 20% were seen once. Healthy Caucasians, and only they, were the donors. CDR1 and CDR2 from the germline V gene are SNHLY and FYNNEI. The trim removed 5 bases at V and 7 bases at J, leaving 5 bases unmatched. This CDR3 contains 13 residues. The sample was also reused in another study, on T cells expressing NK-cell markers.

The V gene is TRBV2, the J gene TRBJ2-3; 8 bases agree with TRBD2. Sequenced input: CD4+ T cells sorted from blood. This TCR was sampled from a woman aged 18-35 years in good health. CDR3 sequence: CASSRGGAYTQYF. The CDR3 DNA reads TGTGCCAGCAGTCGGGGGGGCGCGTATACGCAGTATTTT.